The 13 T cell receptor beta chains in this list originate from one sample, sequenced in a study of OX40 agonist ivuxolimab in advanced cancers. Assay: immunoSEQ multiplex PCR; the TCRdb copy retains only in-frame clones and omits some. This sample yields approximately 70,000 clones, of which around 83% are seen a single time; about 7% belongs to the top ten. Sequenced here: CD4+ or CD8+ T cells sorted from blood, sampled in a trial of the OX40 agonist ivuxolimab. These receptors were taken from an adult with an advanced solid tumor such as melanoma, head and neck, liver or kidney cancer.

The chain carries TRBV2 and TRBJ1-1, with D uncertain. The CDR3 has 13 amino acids. The germline gives CDR1 SNHLY, CDR2 FYNNEI. V lost 4 bases and J lost 5, with 11 bases in between. The CDR3 DNA follows: TGTGCCAGCAGTGGTGCGGGTGGAACTGAAGCTTTCTTT. Translation gives CASSGAGGTEAFF.

Only a few counts were recorded for this clone. The chain recombines TRBV7-9 with TRBJ1-1, with TRBD1 identical over 7 bases. Trimming cost V 5 bases and J 6 bases; bases outside gene matches: 9. The CDR3 has 14 amino acids. Germline-derived CDR1 and CDR2 are SEHNR and FQNEAQ (reference sequence). CDR3 bases: TGTGCCAGCAGCGTTTGGACAGGTGAAGCTGAAGCTTTCTTT. Its protein is CASSVWTGEAEAFF.

The rearrangement uses TRBV7-6 and TRBJ2-1; D may be TRBD1 (6 bases). The CDR3 is 17 residues long. Trimming pared 1 base from V and 3 bases from J, leaving 16 bases between. Germline V gives CDR1 SGHVS, CDR2 FNYEAQ. CDR3 bases: TGTGCCAGCAGCTTAGGGTTCGGGCAGGGGATCTACAATGAGCAGTTCTTC. It codes for CASSLGFGQGIYNEQFF.

The chain links TRBV7-3 to TRBJ1-2, with TRBD1 identical over 8 bases. The CDR3 covers 13 residues. With 2 bases clipped from V and 5 bases from J, the junction kept 1 base outside the gene matches. Germline CDR1 SGHTA, CDR2 FQGTGA. This CDR3 is CASSLRQGYGYTF. The CDR3 region has the DNA TGTGCCAGCAGCTTACGACAGGGGTATGGCTACACCTTC.

The V and J genes are TRBV19 and TRBJ1-2, with D possibly being TRBD1 (5 bases). The CDR3 is made up of 13 amino acids. Germline V lookup: CDR1 LNHDA, CDR2 SQIVND (reference sequence). V lost 2 bases, J lost 8 bases, and 12 bases lay in between. DNA of the CDR3: TGTGCCAGTAGTATACAGGGAGAACGGGGCTACACCTTC. Protein product: CASSIQGERGYTF. Using reference TRBV19 and TRBJ1-2 for the parts outside the CDR3, the full variable domain is DGGITQSPKYLFRKEGQNVTLSCEQNLNHDAMYWYRQDPGQGLRLIYYSQIVNDFQKGDIAEGYSVSREKKESFPLTVTSAQKNPTAFYLCASSIQGERGYTFGSGTRLTVV.

The chain combines TRBV28 with TRBJ1-3; the D gene is possibly TRBD1 (6 bases). Germline-derived CDR1 and CDR2 are MDHEN and SYDVKM. CDR3 length: 15 residues. The ends were cut back, 2 bases at V and 2 bases at J, with 10 bases in the middle. This CDR3 is CASSLGGLAGNTIYF. CDR3 DNA: TGTGCCAGCAGTTTAGGGGGGCTGGCTGGAAACACCATATATTTT.

V is TRBV6-6 and J is TRBJ2-1, with TRBD2 matching 10 bases. The ends lost 0 bases at V and 4 bases at J; junction bases unmatched: 3. The CDR3 extends over 16 amino acids. From germline, CDR1 is MNHNY and CDR2 SVGAGI (reference sequence). In nucleotides, the CDR3 is TGTGCCAGCAGTTACTCGCTAGCGGGAGCTTACAATGAGCAGTTCTTC. It specifies CASSYSLAGAYNEQFF.

This clone is a singleton in its sample. CDR3 protein: CASSLNLAGSTGELFF. The CDR3 DNA reads as TGTGCCAGCAGCTTGAATCTAGCGGGGAGCACCGGGGAGCTGTTTTTT. This chain uses TRBV5-4 with TRBJ2-2; 9 bases fit TRBD2. Germline CDR1 is SGHNT and CDR2 is YYREEE (reference sequence). V lost 1 base and J lost 4; bases outside the gene matches: 5. The CDR3 contains 16 residues.

This chain connects TRBV12-5 to TRBJ1-1; TRBD1 is a possible D gene (5 bases). V was cut by 1 base and J by 7 bases, with 7 bases left in between. The CDR3 is made up of 12 amino acids. In germline, CDR1 is LGHNT, CDR2 FRNRAP. Here the CDR3 DNA reads TGTGCTAGTGGTTTGGCAGGGCTTGAAGCTTTCTTT. This gives the protein CASGLAGLEAFF.

V gene TRBV18 combines with J gene TRBJ2-2, with 7 nucleotides matching TRBD2. Germline CDR1 KGHSH, CDR2 LQKENI. The CDR3 spans 14 residues. V dropped 4 bases and J dropped 6; count of bases not matched to a gene: 5. The CDR3 DNA reads as TGTGCCAGCTCACGGACTAGAGGTGCCGGGGAGCTGTTTTTT. As protein: CASSRTRGAGELFF.

The genes are TRBV6-5 and TRBJ2-7, with 9 positions matching TRBD2. The germline CDR1 and CDR2 sequences are MNHEY and SVGAGI. V shed 6 bases, J shed 3 bases, and the junction held 6 bases outside the gene matches. The CDR3 contains 14 residues. The CDR3 DNA follows: TGTGCCAGCAGCAGATCTAGCGGGGACTACGAGCAGTACGTC. Translation gives CASSRSSGDYEQYV.

In this sample, this clone turned up a few times. The chain recombines TRBV10-3 with TRBJ2-6, with D possibly being TRBD1 or TRBD2 (5 bases each). Germline V gives CDR1 ENHRY, CDR2 SYGVKD. Trimming took 11 bases from V and 1 from J, leaving 12 bases between them. This CDR3 contains 14 residues. CDR3 coding DNA: TGTGCCGCCGGGACGACTTCTGGGGCCAACGTCCTGACTTTC. It codes for CAAGTTSGANVLTF.

The chain joins TRBV5-4 to TRBJ2-1, with D perhaps TRBD2 (8 bases). Germline loops: CDR1 SGHNT, CDR2 YYREEE (reference sequence). There are 15 residues in the CDR3. Trimming removed 4 bases at V and 4 bases at J, with 15 bases between. The CDR3, as DNA: TGTGCCAGCAGCGGAGGGGGCGGGGGGTACAATGAGCAGTTCTTC. Protein: CASSGGGGGYNEQFF.